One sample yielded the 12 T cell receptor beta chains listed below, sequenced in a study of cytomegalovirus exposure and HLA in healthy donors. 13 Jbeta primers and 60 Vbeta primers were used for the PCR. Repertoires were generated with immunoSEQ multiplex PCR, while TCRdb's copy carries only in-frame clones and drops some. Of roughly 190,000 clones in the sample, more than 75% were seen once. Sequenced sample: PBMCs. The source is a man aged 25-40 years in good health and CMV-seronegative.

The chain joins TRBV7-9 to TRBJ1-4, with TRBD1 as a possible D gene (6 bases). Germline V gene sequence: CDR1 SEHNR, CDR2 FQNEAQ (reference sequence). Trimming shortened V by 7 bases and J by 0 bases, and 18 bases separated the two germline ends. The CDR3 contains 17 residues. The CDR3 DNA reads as TGTGCCAGCACCTCGACAGGAGCCTTTGCAACTAATGAAAAACTGTTTTTT. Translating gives CASTSTGAFATNEKLFF.

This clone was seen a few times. CDR3 residues: CASSSSTDTQYF. The CDR3 nucleotides are TGTGCCAGCAGCTCTAGCACAGATACGCAGTATTTT. The chain uses TRBV11-3 and TRBJ2-3; D is unresolved. Trimming took 4 bases from V and 0 from J, leaving 2 bases between them. Germline loops: CDR1 SGHNT, CDR2 YENEEA. This CDR3 contains 12 residues.

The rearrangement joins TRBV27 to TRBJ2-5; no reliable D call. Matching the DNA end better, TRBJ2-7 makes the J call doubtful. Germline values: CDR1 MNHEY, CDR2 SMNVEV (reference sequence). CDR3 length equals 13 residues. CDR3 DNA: TGTGCCAGCAGTATACTGGACTCCTACGAGCAGTACTTC. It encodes CASSILDSYEQYF.

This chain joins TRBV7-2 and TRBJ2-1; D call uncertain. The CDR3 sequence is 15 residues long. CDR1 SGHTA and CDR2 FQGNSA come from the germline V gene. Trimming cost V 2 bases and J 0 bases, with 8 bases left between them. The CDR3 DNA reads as TGTGCCAGCAGCTTACGGGTAAGCTCCTACAATGAGCAGTTCTTC. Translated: CASSLRVSSYNEQFF.

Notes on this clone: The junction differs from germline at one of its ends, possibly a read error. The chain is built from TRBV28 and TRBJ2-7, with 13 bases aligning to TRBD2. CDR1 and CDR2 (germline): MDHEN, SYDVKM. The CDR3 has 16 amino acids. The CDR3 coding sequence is TGTGCCAGCAGTTTAGACGGGACTAGCGGGACCTACGAGCAGTGCTTC. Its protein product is CASSLDGTSGTYEQCF.

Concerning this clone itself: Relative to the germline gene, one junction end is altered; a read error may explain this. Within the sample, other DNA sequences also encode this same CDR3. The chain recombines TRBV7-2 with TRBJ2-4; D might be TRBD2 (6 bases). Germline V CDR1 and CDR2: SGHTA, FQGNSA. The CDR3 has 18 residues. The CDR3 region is CASSLAQGLGGAKNIQYF. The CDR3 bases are TGTGCCAGTAGCTTAGCGCAGGGACTGGGCGGGGCCAAAAACATTCAGTACTTC.

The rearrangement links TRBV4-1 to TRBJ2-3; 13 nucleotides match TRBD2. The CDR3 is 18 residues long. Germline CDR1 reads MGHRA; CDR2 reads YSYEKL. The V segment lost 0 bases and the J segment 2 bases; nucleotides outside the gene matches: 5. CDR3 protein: CASSQDETSGGFTDTQYF. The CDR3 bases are TGCGCCAGCAGCCAAGATGAGACTAGCGGGGGGTTCACAGATACGCAGTATTTT.

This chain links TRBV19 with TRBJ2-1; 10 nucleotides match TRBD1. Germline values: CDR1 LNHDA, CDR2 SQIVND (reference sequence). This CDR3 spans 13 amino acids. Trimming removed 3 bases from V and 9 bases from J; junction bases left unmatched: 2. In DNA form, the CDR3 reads TGTGCCAGTAGTATGGACAGGGGGGGTGAGCAGTTCTTC. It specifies CASSMDRGGEQFF.

CDR3 region: CASSPVERWNTGELFF. DNA of the CDR3: TGTGCCAGCAGTCCCGTCGAGAGATGGAACACCGGGGAGCTGTTTTTT. The V gene is TRBV27, the J gene TRBJ2-2; D unclear. From germline, CDR1 is MNHEY and CDR2 SMNVEV (reference sequence). CDR3 length: 16 amino acids. V dropped 5 bases and J dropped 1 base, with 14 bases sitting between them.

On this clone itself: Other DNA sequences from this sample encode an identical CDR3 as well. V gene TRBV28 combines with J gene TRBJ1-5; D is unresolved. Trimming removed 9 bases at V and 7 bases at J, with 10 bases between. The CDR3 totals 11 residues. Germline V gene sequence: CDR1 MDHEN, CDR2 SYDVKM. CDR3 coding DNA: TGTGCCAGTTCAAGTCGGCAGCCCCAGCATTTT. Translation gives CASSSRQPQHF. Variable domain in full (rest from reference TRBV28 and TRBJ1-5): DVKVTQSSRYLVKRTGEKVFLECVQDMDHENMFWYRQDPGLGLRLIYFSYDVKMKEKGDIPEGYSVSREKKERFSLILESASTNQTSMYLCASSSRQPQHFGDGTRLSIL.

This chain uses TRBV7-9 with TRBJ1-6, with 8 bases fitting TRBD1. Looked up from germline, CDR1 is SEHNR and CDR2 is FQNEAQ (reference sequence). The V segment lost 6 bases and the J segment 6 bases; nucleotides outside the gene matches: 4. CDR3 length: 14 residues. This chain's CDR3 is CASSIDRGNSPLHF. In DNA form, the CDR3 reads TGTGCCAGCAGTATCGACAGGGGTAATTCACCCCTCCACTTT.

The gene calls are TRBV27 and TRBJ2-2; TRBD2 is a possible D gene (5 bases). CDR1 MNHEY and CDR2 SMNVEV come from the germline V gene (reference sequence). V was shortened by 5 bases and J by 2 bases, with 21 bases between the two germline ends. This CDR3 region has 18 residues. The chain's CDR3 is CASSPATFGVGNTGELFF. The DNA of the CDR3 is TGTGCCAGCAGTCCCGCGACCTTCGGGGTCGGAAACACCGGGGAGCTGTTTTTT.